Listed here is a single T cell receptor (beta chain). Its antigen remains unknown. The sample comes from a study of graft-versus-host responses after intestinal transplantation. In the study overall: Recipients were all induced with anti-thymocyte globulin, then given tacrolimus and steroids for about three years.

CDR1 SGHTA and CDR2 FQGTGA come from the germline V gene. The CDR3 has 15 residues. V lost 5 bases to trimming and J lost 8 bases; unmatched junction nucleotides: 9. Libraries were prepared by immunoSEQ multiplex PCR; TCRdb keeps only in-frame clonotypes and omits some of them. Counted here are roughly 38,000 clones, 93% occurring once; the ten biggest clones make up approximately 20%. Study conclusions and caveats: GvH clone levels peaked in circulation, and this peak was associated with early post-transplant HvG declines. High graft-versus-host to host-versus-graft clonal ratios were found in allografts of patients who had graft-donor T cell macrochimerism. The marrow of recipients harbored GvH clones, and ileum or blood showed some of them first.

This receptor was identified in a human donor who was the organ donor for an intestinal transplant. This sequence joins TRBV7-3 and TRBJ2-1; 10 positions agree with TRBD2. Sequencing used unstimulated CD8+ T cells sorted from spleen or lymph node cells, obtained before transplant. This CDR3 reads CASSPGTSVLDEQFF. The CDR3 DNA reads TGTGCCAGCAGCCCCGGGACTAGCGTTTTAGATGAGCAGTTCTTC. Complete variable domain (other parts from reference TRBV7-3 and TRBJ2-1): GAGVSQTPSNKVTEKGKYVELRCDPISGHTALYWYRQSLGQGPEFLIYFQGTGAADDSGLPNDRFFAVRPEGSVSTLKIQRTERGDSAVYLCASSPGTSVLDEQFFGPGTRLTVL.